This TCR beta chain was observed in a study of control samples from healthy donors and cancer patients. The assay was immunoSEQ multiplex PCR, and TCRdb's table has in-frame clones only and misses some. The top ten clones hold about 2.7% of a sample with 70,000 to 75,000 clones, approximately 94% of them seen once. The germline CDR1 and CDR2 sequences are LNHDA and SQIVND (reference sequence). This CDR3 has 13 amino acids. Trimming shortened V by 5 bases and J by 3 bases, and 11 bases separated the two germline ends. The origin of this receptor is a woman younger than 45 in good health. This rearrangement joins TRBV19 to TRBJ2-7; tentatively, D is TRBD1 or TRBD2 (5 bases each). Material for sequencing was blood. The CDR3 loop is CASSGRAGYEQYF. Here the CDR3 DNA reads TGTGCCAGTAGTGGCAGGGCGGGCTACGAGCAGTACTTC.